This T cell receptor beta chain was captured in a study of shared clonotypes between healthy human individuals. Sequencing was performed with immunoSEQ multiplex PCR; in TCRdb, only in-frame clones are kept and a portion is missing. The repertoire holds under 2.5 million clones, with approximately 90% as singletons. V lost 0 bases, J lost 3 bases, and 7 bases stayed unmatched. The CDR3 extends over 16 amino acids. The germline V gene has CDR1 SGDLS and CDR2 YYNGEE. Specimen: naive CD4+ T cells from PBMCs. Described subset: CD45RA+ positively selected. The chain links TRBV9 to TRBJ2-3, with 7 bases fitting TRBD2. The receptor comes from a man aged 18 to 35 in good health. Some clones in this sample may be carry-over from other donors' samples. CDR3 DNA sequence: TGTGCCAGCAGCGTAGGGGAGGGATCCCGAACAGATACGCAGTATTTT. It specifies CASSVGEGSRTDTQYF.